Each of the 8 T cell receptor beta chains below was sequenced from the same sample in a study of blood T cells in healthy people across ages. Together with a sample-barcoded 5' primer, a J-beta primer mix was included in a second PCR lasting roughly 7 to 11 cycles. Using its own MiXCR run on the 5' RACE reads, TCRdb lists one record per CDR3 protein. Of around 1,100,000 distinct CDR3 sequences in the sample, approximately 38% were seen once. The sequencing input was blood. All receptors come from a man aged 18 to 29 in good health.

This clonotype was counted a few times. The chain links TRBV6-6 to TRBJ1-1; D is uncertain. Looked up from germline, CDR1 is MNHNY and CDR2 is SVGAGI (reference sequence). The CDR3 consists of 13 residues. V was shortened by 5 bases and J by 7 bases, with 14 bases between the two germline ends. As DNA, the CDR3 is TGTGCCAGCAGTGATCGAACAGCCGGTGAAGCTTTCTTT. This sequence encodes CASSDRTAGEAFF.

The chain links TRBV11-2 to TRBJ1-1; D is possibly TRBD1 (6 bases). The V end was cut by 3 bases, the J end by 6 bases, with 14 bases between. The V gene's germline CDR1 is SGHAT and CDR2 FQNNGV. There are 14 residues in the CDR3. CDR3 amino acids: CASSFSQGMAEAFF. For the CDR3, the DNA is TGTGCCAGCAGCTTCTCGCAGGGGATGGCTGAAGCTTTCTTT.

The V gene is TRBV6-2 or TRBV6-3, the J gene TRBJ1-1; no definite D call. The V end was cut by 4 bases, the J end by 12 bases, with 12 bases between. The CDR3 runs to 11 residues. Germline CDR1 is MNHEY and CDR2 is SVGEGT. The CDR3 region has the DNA TGTGCCAGCAGTTCCAGGCCGGGGACTTTCTTT. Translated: CASSSRPGTFF.

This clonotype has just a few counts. The DNA of the CDR3 is TGCGCCAGCAGCCCACAGGTCGTAGCCCAAAATAATGAAAAACTGTTTTTT. Translated, it gives CASSPQVVAQNNEKLFF. The genes are TRBV4-1 and TRBJ1-4; maybe TRBD1 (5 bases). Germline V CDR1 and CDR2: MGHRA, YSYEKL. The V end was cut by 4 bases, the J end by 4 bases, with 19 bases between. CDR3 length equals 17 residues.

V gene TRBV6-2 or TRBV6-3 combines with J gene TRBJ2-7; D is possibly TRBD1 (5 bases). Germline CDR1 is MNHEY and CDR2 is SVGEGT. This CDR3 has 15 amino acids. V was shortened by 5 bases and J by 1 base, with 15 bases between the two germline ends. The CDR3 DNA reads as TGTGCCAGCAGTAGGCGACAGAAGAATTCCTACGAGCAGTACTTC. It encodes CASSRRQKNSYEQYF.

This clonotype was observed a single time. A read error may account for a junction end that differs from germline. The CDR3 region is CASSEHRSNQLQHF. DNA for the CDR3: TGTGCCAGCAGTGAACATAGAAGCAATCAGCTCCAGCATTTT. The rearrangement joins TRBV2 to TRBJ1-5, with no clear D. The CDR3 has 14 residues. The germline gives CDR1 SNHLY, CDR2 FYNNEI.

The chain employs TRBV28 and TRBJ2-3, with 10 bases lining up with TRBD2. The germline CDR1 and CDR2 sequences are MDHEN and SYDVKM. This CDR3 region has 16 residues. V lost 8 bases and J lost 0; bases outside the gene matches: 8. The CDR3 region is CASVQLAGGSTDTQYF. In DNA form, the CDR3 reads TGTGCCAGCGTCCAGTTAGCGGGGGGAAGCACAGATACGCAGTATTTT.

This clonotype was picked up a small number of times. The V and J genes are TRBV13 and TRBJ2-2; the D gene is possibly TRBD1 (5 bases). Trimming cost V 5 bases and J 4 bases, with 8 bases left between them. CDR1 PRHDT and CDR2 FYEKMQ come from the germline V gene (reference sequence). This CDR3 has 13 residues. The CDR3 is CASSLTVTGELFF. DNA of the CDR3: TGTGCCAGCAGCCTGACAGTCACCGGGGAGCTGTTTTTT.